In this sample, the clone carrying this T cell receptor (beta chain) turned up a few times. Its target is not known. The investigators reverse transcribed all of the isolated RNA, so they sequenced expressed TCRB transcripts. The repertoire was sequenced with immunoSEQ multiplex PCR; TCRdb's copy has only in-frame clones and lacks some. The sample lists hundreds of thousands of clones, approximately 13% occurring once. These data come from a study of beta chain features in type 1 diabetes. Trimming at V came to 2 bases and at J to 5 bases, leaving 3 bases not matched to a gene. CDR1 and CDR2 (germline): MNHEY, SVGAGI. The CDR3 runs 15 residues. Findings of the study overall: Within patients, naive, central memory and Treg TCRB repertoires seemed more similar than within healthy donors.

Material for sequencing was naive CD4+ T cells from blood. The receptor comes from a man younger than 45 in good health. The chain recombines TRBV6-5 with TRBJ2-1, with 10 bases lining up with TRBD2. This CDR3 reads CASSYGLAGDNEQFF. CDR3 DNA: TGTGCCAGCAGTTACGGGCTAGCGGGGGACAATGAGCAGTTCTTC.